This entry lists 20 T cell receptor beta chains sequenced from one sample in a study of brain metastases from non-small cell lung cancer. The table came from immunoSEQ multiplex PCR; TCRdb's copy has only in-frame clones and leaves some out. This sample yields roughly 2,800 clones, of which 80% to 90% are seen a single time; around 4.5% belongs to the top ten. The sequencing input was primary lung tumor tissue. The receptors here all came from a donor over 35 with non-small cell lung cancer.

The V and J genes are TRBV6-1 and TRBJ2-1; tentatively, D is TRBD2 (5 bases). CDR1 is MNHNS, CDR2 SASEGT, per germline. This CDR3 region has 11 residues. With 1 base removed from V and 10 bases from J, the gap between germline ends came to 5 bases. The CDR3 here is CASSEGREQFF. The CDR3 region has the DNA TGTGCCAGCAGTGAAGGGAGGGAGCAGTTCTTC.

The chain recombines TRBV29-1 with TRBJ2-5; D may be TRBD2 (5 bases). Trimming left V 6 bases short and J 1 base short, with 15 bases between. This CDR3 is built from 14 residues. Germline CDR1 SQVTM, CDR2 ANQGSEA. The DNA of the CDR3 is TGCAGCGTAAGGAGCGGAGGTTCCCAAGAGACCCAGTACTTC. Its translation is CSVRSGGSQETQYF.

The V and J genes are TRBV2 and TRBJ2-7, with 7 bases aligning to TRBD1. V shed 8 bases and J 3 bases; nucleotides not matched to a gene: 13. This CDR3 is built from 15 residues. Germline V gene lookup returns CDR1 SNHLY and CDR2 FYNNEI. The CDR3 spells CASAPDRYLGYEQYF. The DNA for the CDR3 is TGTGCCAGCGCCCCGGACAGGTACCTCGGCTACGAGCAGTACTTC.

The CDR3 DNA is TGTGCCACCAGCGGGGGAGGGATGAACACCGGGGAGCTGTTTTTT. Translation gives CATSGGGMNTGELFF. This chain connects TRBV15 to TRBJ2-2, with 7 bases fitting TRBD2. V trimming: 5 bases; J trimming: 1 base; junction bases outside the gene matches: 4. This CDR3 is built from 15 residues. Germline CDR1 LNHNV, CDR2 YYDKDF (reference sequence).

The V and J genes are TRBV18 and TRBJ1-1; D is perhaps TRBD1 (6 bases). CDR3 length: 15 residues. V was pared by 3 bases and J by 5 bases, with 16 bases between. The germline V gene encodes CDR1 KGHSH and CDR2 LQKENI. CDR3 DNA: TGTGCCAGCTCACCCTGGGACACTCTGGGGACTGAAGCTTTCTTT. It yields the protein CASSPWDTLGTEAFF.

CDR3 in DNA: TGCGCCAGCAGCCTCGAGCCCTGGAGGGAGCAGTACTTC. This codes for CASSLEPWREQYF. The chain couples TRBV4-1 to TRBJ2-7, with D tentatively TRBD2 (5 bases). This CDR3 contains 13 residues. Deletions cut 4 bases from V and 7 bases from J, with 14 bases between. Germline V gene sequence: CDR1 MGHRA, CDR2 YSYEKL.

Only a few counts were recorded for this clone. This rearrangement joins TRBV7-9 to TRBJ2-7; no definite D call. V dropped 1 base and J dropped 5 bases, with 12 bases sitting between them. The CDR3 is 14 residues long. Germline lookup yields CDR1 SEHNR and CDR2 FQNEAQ (reference sequence). CDR3 region: CASSLDSVQDEQYF. The CDR3 DNA is TGTGCCAGCAGCTTAGATTCGGTCCAGGACGAGCAGTACTTC.

The rearrangement joins TRBV7-8 to TRBJ2-1; 15 bases fit TRBD2. Germline V gene sequence: CDR1 SGHVS, CDR2 FQNEAQ. The CDR3 consists of 16 residues. After removal of 0 bases from V and 9 bases from J, the junction contained 3 bases not matched to a gene. CDR3 amino acids: CASSLAGLAGGGEQFF. CDR3 DNA: TGTGCCAGCAGCTTAGCCGGACTAGCGGGAGGGGGTGAGCAGTTCTTC.

V and J are TRBV28 and TRBJ2-3; the match to TRBD2 covers 12 bases. CDR1 is MDHEN and CDR2 is SYDVKM in the germline V gene. Trimming removed 2 bases from V and 6 bases from J; junction bases left unmatched: 0. This CDR3 has 14 residues. CDR3 in amino acids: CASSLTSGRDTQYF. The CDR3 nucleotides are TGTGCCAGCAGTTTAACTAGCGGGAGGGATACGCAGTATTTT.

The V and J genes are TRBV9 and TRBJ2-3; D might be TRBD2 (6 bases). Germline assignment: CDR1 SGDLS and CDR2 YYNGEE. The CDR3 extends over 14 amino acids. V lost 2 bases, J lost 0 bases, and 7 bases lay in between. Written as DNA, the CDR3 is TGTGCCAGCAGCGTGAGCGGGAGCACAGATACGCAGTATTTT. It codes for CASSVSGSTDTQYF.

A single count supports this clone. This chain uses TRBV19 with TRBJ1-2; TRBD1 agrees at 10 bases. CDR3 length: 14 residues. The V and J ends lost 4 bases and 4 bases, in that order; junction bases with no gene match: 3. CDR1 is LNHDA, CDR2 SQIVND, per germline (reference sequence). This chain's CDR3 is CASSTRTGGYGYTF. CDR3 in DNA: TGTGCCAGTAGTACAAGGACAGGGGGCTATGGCTACACCTTC.

The chain links TRBV18 to TRBJ1-5; 9 positions agree with TRBD1. Trimming took 0 bases from V and 0 from J; bases not matched to a gene: 6. CDR3 length: 18 residues. Germline V gives CDR1 KGHSH, CDR2 LQKENI. The CDR3, as DNA: TGTGCCAGCTCACCACCAAGGACAGGGGACTATAGCAATCAGCCCCAGCATTTT. Translating it yields CASSPPRTGDYSNQPQHF. The complete variable domain, with remaining parts taken from reference TRBV18 and TRBJ1-5, reads NAGVMQNPRHLVRRRGQEARLRCSPMKGHSHVYWYRQLPEEGLKFMVYLQKENIIDESGMPKERFSAEFPKEGPSILRIQQVVRGDSAAYFCASSPPRTGDYSNQPQHFGDGTRLSIL.

The chain carries TRBV6-4 and TRBJ1-6; TRBD1 matches 9 bases. V shed 6 bases, J shed 4 bases, and the junction held 7 bases outside the gene matches. CDR1 is MRHNA and CDR2 is SNTAGT in the germline V gene. The CDR3 is 16 residues long. CDR3 coding DNA: TGTGCCAGCAGCGGGGACAGGGAAGCGTATAATTCACCCCTCCACTTT. Its protein is CASSGDREAYNSPLHF.

The chain couples TRBV19 to TRBJ2-1, with D possibly matching TRBD2 (5 bases). CDR3 length: 15 amino acids. V was shortened by 3 bases and J by 2 bases, with 11 bases between the two germline ends. Germline V gene lookup returns CDR1 LNHDA and CDR2 SQIVND (reference sequence). CDR3 coding DNA: TGTGCCAGTAGTATGGGGAGCAGGACCTACAATGAGCAGTTCTTC. Amino acid sequence: CASSMGSRTYNEQFF.

The gene calls are TRBV24-1 and TRBJ1-5; D is possibly TRBD1 (6 bases). CDR1 and CDR2 from the germline V gene are KGHDR and SFDVKD. The germline V and J ends were trimmed by 3 bases and 0 bases, with 14 bases remaining between them. The CDR3 runs to 17 residues. CDR3 sequence (DNA): TGTGCCACCAGTGATCATACGCAGGGGTTTAGCAATCAGCCCCAGCATTTT. Encoded protein: CATSDHTQGFSNQPQHF.

The genes are TRBV7-9 and TRBJ2-1, with 12 bases aligning to TRBD2. The CDR3 totals 16 residues. Germline lookup yields CDR1 SEHNR and CDR2 FQNEAQ (reference sequence). V dropped 5 bases and J dropped 7; count of bases not matched to a gene: 9. CDR3 region: CASSETSGSGANEQFF. CDR3 bases: TGTGCCAGCAGCGAGACTAGCGGGAGTGGGGCAAATGAGCAGTTCTTC.

This clone showed up just a few times. The chain is built from TRBV12-5 and TRBJ1-5; D unresolved. The CDR3 length is 12 residues. Per germline, CDR1 LGHNT and CDR2 FRNRAP. Trimming cost V 4 bases and J 4 bases, with 5 bases left between them. The chain's CDR3 is CASGSPNQPQHF. CDR3 sequence (DNA): TGTGCTAGTGGTTCGCCGAATCAGCCCCAGCATTTT. Full variable domain (outside the CDR3, taken from reference TRBV12-5 and TRBJ1-5): DARVTQTPRHKVTEMGQEVTMRCQPILGHNTVFWYRQTMMQGLELLAYFRNRAPLDDSGMPKDRFSAEMPDATLATLKIQPSEPRDSAVYFCASGSPNQPQHFGDGTRLSIL.

The chain has TRBV6-5 and TRBJ1-1; the D is unclear. This CDR3 spans 15 amino acids. Germline V gene sequence: CDR1 MNHEY, CDR2 SVGAGI. The V gene lost 5 bases and the J gene lost 4 bases, with 17 bases spanning the gap. The CDR3 protein is CASSTPAGASTEAFF. The CDR3 DNA is TGTGCCAGCAGTACACCGGCAGGCGCGAGCACTGAAGCTTTCTTT.

The rearrangement links TRBV12-5 to TRBJ1-2; D unclear. The length of the CDR3 is 13 residues. Germline CDR1 is LGHNT and CDR2 is FRNRAP. The germline V and J ends were trimmed by 2 bases and 6 bases, with 10 bases remaining between them. The CDR3 DNA follows: TGTGCTAGTGGTTTGCGAGGGATGGATGGCTACACCTTC. Its protein is CASGLRGMDGYTF. The full variable domain, its missing parts supplied by reference TRBV12-5 and TRBJ1-2, is DARVTQTPRHKVTEMGQEVTMRCQPILGHNTVFWYRQTMMQGLELLAYFRNRAPLDDSGMPKDRFSAEMPDATLATLKIQPSEPRDSAVYFCASGLRGMDGYTFGSGTRLTVV.

The chain joins TRBV18 to TRBJ1-3; D unclear. Germline CDR1 is KGHSH and CDR2 is LQKENI. V was cut by 2 bases and J by 2 bases, with 4 bases left in between. This CDR3 contains 13 residues. Here the CDR3 DNA reads TGTGCCAGCTCACCAGTTCCTGGAAACACCATATATTTT. It encodes CASSPVPGNTIYF.